This T cell receptor (beta chain) was sequenced during a study of cytomegalovirus exposure and HLA in healthy donors (dated by TCRdb to the late 2010s). Turning to the overall study: A later analysis indicated that the 130 or so validation repertoires were generated on the platform also employed for the roughly 730 repertoires of the first cohort. The study aimed to test whether signatures of past pathogen exposure could be identified by cataloging public T cell receptors. Along with the roughly 710-subject first cohort, a separate validation cohort of over a hundred different subjects was used. To predict cytomegalovirus infection status, the study brought together high-throughput TCR immunosequencing, statistical association of individual TCRs with disease status, and machine learning. The full study reports these points: While some public TCRs were present in many individuals, most TCR sequences turned up only very rarely across donors. The classifier was reported to diagnose cytomegalovirus status with high specificity and sensitivity in both the original and validation cohorts. It was suggested by the authors that the approach could potentially be generalized to other disease states and immunological phenotypes. A later analysis had no HLA typing for the validation cohort, so co-occurrence there was scored across all 120 or so repertoires. In a later analysis, TCRs clustered in the first cohort were found to also tend to co-occur in the 100 to 150 validation repertoires, with roughly 93% of cluster scores above 0. The study listed 150 to 200 TCR beta chains as associated with cytomegalovirus. Three of the identified cytomegalovirus-associated TCR beta chains were confirmed in vitro to be specific for cytomegalovirus antigens.

Separate from the approximately 700-subject first cohort, the validation cohort of roughly 120 subjects was the group to which the donors belonged. The CDR3 goes from the cysteine to the phenylalanine over 14 residues. Kept here is only the CDR3 DNA, which spans 42 bases and is read in frame from base 1. A distance of 16 bases separates the germline ends of V and J, which lose 8 bases and 3 bases respectively. CDR1 and CDR2 were assigned from the germline V gene as SNHLY and FYNNEI. Library construction relied on the immunoSEQ multiplex PCR assay. Concerning the study's data processing: A statistical classification framework was developed to diagnose cytomegalovirus status using the catalog of TCR beta chain sequences. The table was pulled from immuneACCESS by TCRdb, which kept in-frame rearrangements only. Such tables lose some clones; where checked, under half of the loss comes from unresolved V genes, and the rest has no known cause. The DNA gave D and trimming, while V, J and clone size come from that table. The sample contains 65,000 or so clones, about 94% of them found a single time. The ten largest clonotypes hold about 4.1% of the sample.

A word on this clone: The clone's antigen remains unknown. No much larger clonotype is one base removed from it; base qualities were not supplied.

Source material: PBMCs. This clonotype was obtained from a man between 18 and 29 years old in good health and CMV-seropositive. The chain links TRBV2 with TRBJ1-1, with TRBD1 as a weak D call on 5 bases. CDR3 reads: CASGRMTEYTEAFF. The DNA sequence is given as TGTGCCAGCGGGAGGATGACAGAGTACACTGAAGCTTTCTTT.